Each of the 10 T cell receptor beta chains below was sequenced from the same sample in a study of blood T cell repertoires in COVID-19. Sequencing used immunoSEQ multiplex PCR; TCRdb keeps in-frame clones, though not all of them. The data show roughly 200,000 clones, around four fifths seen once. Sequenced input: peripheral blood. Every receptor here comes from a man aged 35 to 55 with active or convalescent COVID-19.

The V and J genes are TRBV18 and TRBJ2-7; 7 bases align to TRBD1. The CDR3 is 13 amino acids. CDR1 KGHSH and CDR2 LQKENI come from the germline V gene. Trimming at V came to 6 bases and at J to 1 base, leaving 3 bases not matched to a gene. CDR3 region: CASSMGQSYEQYF. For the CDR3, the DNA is TGTGCCAGCTCGATGGGACAGTCCTACGAGCAGTACTTC.

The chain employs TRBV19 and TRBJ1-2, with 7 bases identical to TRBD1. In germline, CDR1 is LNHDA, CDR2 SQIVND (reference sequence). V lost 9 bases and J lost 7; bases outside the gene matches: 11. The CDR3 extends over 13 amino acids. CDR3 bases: TGTGCCAGCGCCCGGCAGGGGGGACGTGGCTACACCTTC. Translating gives CASARQGGRGYTF.

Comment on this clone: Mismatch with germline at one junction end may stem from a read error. The CDR3 sequence is CASSSPSAALAARFF. The CDR3 region has the DNA TGTGCCAGCAGCTCCCCCTCGGCCGCGCTAGCGGCCCGCTTTTTT. V is TRBV5-8 and J is TRBJ2-3; 7 nucleotides agree with TRBD2. Germline loops: CDR1 SGHTS, CDR2 YDEGEE. The CDR3 runs 15 residues.

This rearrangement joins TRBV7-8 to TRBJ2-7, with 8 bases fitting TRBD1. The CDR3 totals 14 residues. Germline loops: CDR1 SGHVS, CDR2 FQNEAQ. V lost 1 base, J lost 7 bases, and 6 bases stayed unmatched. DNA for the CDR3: TGTGCCAGCAGCTTAGGCCAGGGGGCGTTTGAGCAGTACTTC. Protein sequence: CASSLGQGAFEQYF.

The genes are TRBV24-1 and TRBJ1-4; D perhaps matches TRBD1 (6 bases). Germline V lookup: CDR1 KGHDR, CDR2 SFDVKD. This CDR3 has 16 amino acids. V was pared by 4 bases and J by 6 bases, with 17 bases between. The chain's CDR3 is CATSDKDSGADEKLFF. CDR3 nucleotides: TGTGCCACCAGTGACAAGGACAGCGGGGCGGATGAAAAACTGTTTTTT.

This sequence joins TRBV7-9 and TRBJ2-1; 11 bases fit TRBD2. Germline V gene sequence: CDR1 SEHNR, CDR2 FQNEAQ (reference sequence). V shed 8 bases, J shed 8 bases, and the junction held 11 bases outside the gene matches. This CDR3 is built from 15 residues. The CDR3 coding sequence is TGTGCCAGCCTTAGCGGGGGGGCGGTGAGCCATGAGCAGTTCTTC. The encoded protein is CASLSGGAVSHEQFF.

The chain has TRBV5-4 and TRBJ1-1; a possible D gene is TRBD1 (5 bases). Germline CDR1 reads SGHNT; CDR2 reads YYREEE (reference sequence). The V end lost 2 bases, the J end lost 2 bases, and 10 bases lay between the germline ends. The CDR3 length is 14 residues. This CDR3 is CASSFREDNTEAFF. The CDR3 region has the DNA TGTGCCAGCAGCTTCAGGGAAGATAACACTGAAGCTTTCTTT.

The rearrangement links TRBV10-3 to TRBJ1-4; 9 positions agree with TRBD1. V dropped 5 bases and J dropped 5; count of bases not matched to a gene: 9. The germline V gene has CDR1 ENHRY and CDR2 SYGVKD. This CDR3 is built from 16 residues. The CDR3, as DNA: TGTGCCATCAGTCGAGGGGGGACAGGGAAGAATGAAAAACTGTTTTTT. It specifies CAISRGGTGKNEKLFF.

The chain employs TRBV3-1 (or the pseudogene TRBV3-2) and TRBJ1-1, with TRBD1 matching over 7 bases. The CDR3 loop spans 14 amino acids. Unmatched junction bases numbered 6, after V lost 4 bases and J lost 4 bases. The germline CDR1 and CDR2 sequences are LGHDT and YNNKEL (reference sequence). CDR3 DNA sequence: TGTGCCAGCAGCCCCGGGACAGCGGGCACTGAAGCTTTCTTT. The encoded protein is CASSPGTAGTEAFF.

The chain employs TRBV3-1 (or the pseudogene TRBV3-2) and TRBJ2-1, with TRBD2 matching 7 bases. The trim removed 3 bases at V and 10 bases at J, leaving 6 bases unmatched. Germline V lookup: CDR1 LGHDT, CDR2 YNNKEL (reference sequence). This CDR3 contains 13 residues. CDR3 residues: CASSHPGLDEQFF. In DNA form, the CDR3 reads TGTGCCAGCAGCCATCCCGGACTAGACGAGCAGTTCTTC.